A single sample is the source of the 14 T cell receptor beta chains below, sequenced in a study of technical replicates of blood from several donors. Assay used: immunoSEQ multiplex PCR; TCRdb lists only in-frame clones, some missing. Among approximately 70,000 clones listed, roughly 91% were seen once. The sequencing input was T cells isolated from PBMCs. Source of these receptors: a human donor in good health. Some clones in this sample may be carry-over from other donors' samples.

This chain joins TRBV6-5 and TRBJ2-2, with TRBD2 matching 8 bases. The CDR3 spans 15 residues. Germline trimming cut 3 bases from V and 4 bases from J; bases unmatched to any gene: 4. Germline CDR1 reads MNHEY; CDR2 reads SVGAGI. CDR3 amino acids: CASSYFSGITGELFF. In DNA form, the CDR3 reads TGTGCCAGCAGTTATTTTAGCGGGATCACCGGGGAGCTGTTTTTT.

This sequence joins TRBV29-1 and TRBJ2-2; tentatively, D is TRBD2 (5 bases). CDR3 length: 13 amino acids. Germline CDR1 is SQVTM and CDR2 is ANQGSEA. Trimming took 6 bases from V and 5 from J, leaving 13 bases between them. The CDR3 reads CSVGLRGTGELFF. The CDR3, as DNA: TGCAGCGTAGGACTGAGAGGGACCGGGGAGCTGTTTTTT.

J is TRBJ2-3 and V is TRBV27; D might be TRBD1 (6 bases). Trimming pared 3 bases from V and 0 bases from J, leaving 10 bases between. The germline V gene encodes CDR1 MNHEY and CDR2 SMNVEV (reference sequence). This CDR3 spans 15 amino acids. The DNA of the CDR3 is TGTGCCAGCAGTTTTGAGGGACAAAGCACAGATACGCAGTATTTT. As protein: CASSFEGQSTDTQYF.

The rearrangement joins TRBV9 to TRBJ2-7; D is perhaps TRBD1 (6 bases). CDR1 is SGDLS, CDR2 YYNGEE, per germline. Deletions cut 3 bases from V and 4 bases from J, with 14 bases between. The CDR3 spans 14 residues. Here the CDR3 DNA reads TGTGCCAGCAGCGGAAGGACAGATTTTTACGAGCAGTACTTC. This encodes CASSGRTDFYEQYF.

The table lists this clone with a count of one. V and J are TRBV5-4 and TRBJ2-7, with 7 positions matching TRBD2. Germline CDR1 SGHNT, CDR2 YYREEE (reference sequence). CDR3 length equals 12 residues. Trimming removed 4 bases from V and 12 bases from J; junction bases left unmatched: 10. The CDR3 DNA follows: TGTGCCAGCAGCCCCGGGGGGAACAGCCTGTACTTC. It encodes CASSPGGNSLYF. The full variable domain, with the rest looked up from reference TRBV5-4 and TRBJ2-7, is ETGVTQSPTHLIKTRGQQVTLRCSSQSGHNTVSWYQQALGQGPQFIFQYYREEENGRGNFPPRFSGLQFPNYSSELNVNALELDDSALYLCASSPGGNSLYFGPGTRLTVT.

This sequence joins TRBV19 and TRBJ2-3, with 9 nucleotides matching TRBD1. The junction had 4 bases not matched to a gene; V was cut back by 9 bases and J by 0 bases. Per the germline V gene, CDR1 is LNHDA and CDR2 is SQIVND (reference sequence). The CDR3 has 14 residues. The CDR3 DNA follows: TGTGCCAGCGAGACAGGGGGAAGCACAGATACGCAGTATTTT. As protein: CASETGGSTDTQYF.

CDR3 sequence: CASSELGQGISGYTF. The CDR3 coding sequence is TGTGCCAGCAGTGAATTGGGACAGGGAATCTCCGGCTACACCTTC. The chain links TRBV2 to TRBJ1-2; 9 bases agree with TRBD1. This CDR3 is 15 amino acids long. V shed 2 bases, J shed 8 bases, and the junction held 9 bases outside the gene matches. Germline V gene sequence: CDR1 SNHLY, CDR2 FYNNEI.

The J gene is TRBJ2-5, the V gene TRBV4-1; D gene uncertain. Germline lookup yields CDR1 MGHRA and CDR2 YSYEKL. The CDR3 totals 15 residues. V was cut by 4 bases and J by 2 bases, with 14 bases left in between. The CDR3 coding sequence is TGCGCCAGCAGCCCCTTATCTCGTAGTCAAGAGACCCAGTACTTC. It is translated as CASSPLSRSQETQYF.

On this clone: Other DNA variants within this sample encode the same CDR3. This chain uses TRBV19 with TRBJ2-7; 8 bases fit TRBD1. V lost 1 base, J lost 0 bases, and 2 bases stayed unmatched. Germline values: CDR1 LNHDA, CDR2 SQIVND (reference sequence). The length of the CDR3 is 15 residues. The CDR3 nucleotides read TGTGCCAGTAGTATAGGTACAGGGGGCTCCTACGAGCAGTACTTC. Its translation is CASSIGTGGSYEQYF.

V is TRBV6-5 and J is TRBJ2-1, with 7 bases aligning to TRBD2. Germline V gene data show CDR1 as MNHEY and CDR2 as SVGAGI. There are 16 residues in the CDR3. After removal of 4 bases from V and 0 bases from J, the junction contained 6 bases not matched to a gene. The chain's CDR3 is CASSSTSSSSYNEQFF. DNA of the CDR3: TGTGCCAGCAGTTCGACTAGCAGCAGCTCCTACAATGAGCAGTTCTTC.

The V gene is TRBV5-1, the J gene TRBJ2-7; 9 bases align to TRBD1. The J segment lost 2 bases and the V segment lost 2 bases, leaving 5 bases of the junction unmatched. Germline-derived CDR1 and CDR2 are SGHRS and YFSETQ. The CDR3 covers 15 residues. The DNA for the CDR3 is TGCGCCAGCAGCTTTGGGACAGGGACGACCTACGAGCAGTACTTC. This encodes CASSFGTGTTYEQYF.

This chain joins TRBV28 and TRBJ2-1; D call uncertain. Germline V gene lookup returns CDR1 MDHEN and CDR2 SYDVKM. V lost 3 bases and J lost 4, with 7 bases in between. CDR3 size: 13 residues. The CDR3 sequence is CASSFHSYNEQFF. The CDR3 DNA is TGTGCCAGCAGTTTCCATTCATACAATGAGCAGTTCTTC.

The J gene is TRBJ1-2, the V gene TRBV4-1, with 7 positions matching TRBD1. The J segment lost 7 bases and the V segment lost 1 base, leaving 6 bases of the junction unmatched. Germline V gene data show CDR1 as MGHRA and CDR2 as YSYEKL. The CDR3 is made up of 14 amino acids. The CDR3 DNA follows: TGCGCCAGCAGCCAAGCAGGGACAGACCTTGGCTACACCTTC. Residues: CASSQAGTDLGYTF.

V gene TRBV7-9 combines with J gene TRBJ1-2; maybe TRBD1 (6 bases). V lost 5 bases and J lost 5, with 15 bases in between. CDR1 is SEHNR and CDR2 is FQNEAQ in the germline V gene (reference sequence). CDR3 length: 14 residues. The CDR3 protein is CASSLQTGRYGYTF. The CDR3, as DNA: TGTGCCAGCAGCCTCCAAACAGGGAGATATGGCTACACCTTC.